This TCR beta chain was captured in a study of response to subunit inactivated influenza vaccine. Whole-study findings and limits: Authors suggested few new T cells are recruited by each seasonal influenza vaccination.

Unmatched junction bases numbered 8, after V lost 6 bases and J lost 0 bases. This CDR3 is 15 amino acids long. CDR1 DFQATT and CDR2 SNEGSKA come from the germline V gene (reference sequence). About this clonotype itself: The antigen remains unidentified.

TCRdb re-called the RT-PCR reads with MiXCR, one entry per CDR3 protein. The table has 500,000 or so distinct CDR3 sequences, approximately 15% seen once. J is TRBJ2-1 and V is TRBV20-1; 7 bases agree with TRBD1. The sample was CD4+ T cells sorted from PBMCs, taken around 25 months after vaccination. This clonotype originated in a man aged 50-75 years who received an inactivated influenza vaccine. In nucleotides, the CDR3 is TGCAGTGCCCATCAACAGGGGAGCTCCTACAATGAGCAGTTCTTC. Its protein product is CSAHQQGSSYNEQFF.